This entry lists 26 T cell receptor beta chains sequenced from one sample in a study of identical twins. TCRdb analysed the 5' RACE reads with MiXCR anew, one entry per CDR3 protein. This table has about 100,000 distinct CDR3 sequences, about 5.6% appearing once. Sequenced input: memory T cells sorted from blood. These receptor sequences come from a woman aged 50 to 65 in good health.

This clonotype came up a few times. CDR3 sequence reads: CASSSGLYQPQHF. Here the CDR3 DNA reads TGTGCCAGCAGCTCCGGACTCTATCAGCCCCAGCATTTT. The chain carries TRBV3-1 and TRBJ1-5; no firm D call. The CDR3 covers 13 residues. Trimming left V 5 bases short and J 5 bases short, with 10 bases between. Germline V gene data show CDR1 as LGHDT and CDR2 as YNNKEL (reference sequence).

This clonotype was seen repeatedly, ten times or more. This chain joins TRBV27 and TRBJ1-1; no firm D call. Trimming pared 6 bases from V and 10 bases from J, leaving 15 bases between. CDR1 and CDR2 (germline): MNHEY, SMNVEV (reference sequence). There are 12 residues in the CDR3. CDR3: CASRGDGIAAFF. The CDR3 bases are TGTGCCAGCAGGGGCGACGGGATCGCAGCTTTCTTT.

The V call is TRBV5-6, the J call TRBJ2-5; 16 bases map to TRBD2. The CDR3 has 16 amino acids. V shed 5 bases, J shed 3 bases, and the junction held 4 bases outside the gene matches. CDR1 is SGHDT, CDR2 YYEEEE, per germline. The CDR3 DNA reads as TGTGCCAGCAGGGGGACTAGCGGGAGGGTAGAAGAGACCCAGTACTTC. It specifies CASRGTSGRVEETQYF. Variable domain in full (rest from reference TRBV5-6 and TRBJ2-5): DAGVTQSPTHLIKTRGQQVTLRCSPKSGHDTVSWYQQALGQGPQFIFQYYEEEERQRGNFPDRFSGHQFPNYSSELNVNALLLGDSALYLCASRGTSGRVEETQYFGPGTRLLVL.

This clonotype was counted ten times or more. The chain joins TRBV20-1 to TRBJ2-1; 12 bases are shared with TRBD2. Germline V gene lookup returns CDR1 DFQATT and CDR2 SNEGSKA (reference sequence). CDR3 length: 15 amino acids. V shed 2 bases, J shed 8 bases, and the junction held 7 bases outside the gene matches. The CDR3 is CSARSLTSGSYEQFF. For the CDR3, the DNA is TGCAGTGCTAGATCGCTGACTAGCGGGAGTTATGAGCAGTTCTTC.

This clonotype came up many times. This chain connects TRBV7-2 to TRBJ2-3, with TRBD1 matching over 10 bases. This CDR3 has 15 amino acids. The ends lost 3 bases at V and 6 bases at J; junction bases unmatched: 6. The germline V gene encodes CDR1 SGHTA and CDR2 FQGNSA. As DNA, the CDR3 is TGTGCCAGCAGCTTCAGGACAGGGGGTTCTGATACGCAGTATTTT. Encoded protein: CASSFRTGGSDTQYF.

This chain joins TRBV10-3 and TRBJ2-3; 9 bases match TRBD2. Germline V gives CDR1 ENHRY, CDR2 SYGVKD. J was trimmed by 2 bases and V by 5 bases; bases with no gene match: 2. This CDR3 contains 14 residues. CDR3 in amino acids: CAISRTSDTDTQYF. CDR3 sequence (DNA): TGTGCCATCAGTCGGACTAGCGACACAGATACGCAGTATTTT.

This clonotype came up many times. The CDR3 loop reads CASSSGDPGETQYF. The CDR3 nucleotides read TGTGCCAGCAGCTCCGGGGACCCGGGAGAGACCCAGTACTTC. This chain joins TRBV5-5 and TRBJ2-5, with D perhaps assigned TRBD1 or TRBD2 (5 bases each). This CDR3 is 14 amino acids long. Looked up from germline, CDR1 is SGHKS and CDR2 is YYEKEE (reference sequence). V lost 3 bases, J lost 4 bases, and 13 bases lay in between.

This clonotype has a count of ten or more. The rearrangement joins TRBV19 to TRBJ1-5; D perhaps matches TRBD1 (5 bases). The CDR3 extends over 13 amino acids. The V and J ends lost 5 bases and 9 bases respectively, with 14 bases between them. The germline V gene encodes CDR1 LNHDA and CDR2 SQIVND (reference sequence). The CDR3 protein is CASSSQGLWPQHF. In DNA form, the CDR3 reads TGTGCCAGTAGTTCGCAGGGTTTATGGCCCCAGCATTTT. Drawing the rest from reference TRBV19 and TRBJ1-5, the complete variable domain is DGGITQSPKYLFRKEGQNVTLSCEQNLNHDAMYWYRQDPGQGLRLIYYSQIVNDFQKGDIAEGYSVSREKKESFPLTVTSAQKNPTAFYLCASSSQGLWPQHFGDGTRLSIL.

This chain connects TRBV7-9 to TRBJ2-3; 10 bases align to TRBD1. V lost 5 bases and J lost 7; bases outside the gene matches: 9. CDR1 SEHNR and CDR2 FQNEAQ come from the germline V gene (reference sequence). The CDR3 is made up of 15 amino acids. CDR3 coding DNA: TGTGCCAGCAGCCCTGGACAGGGGGACGTGAATACGCAGTATTTT. It yields the protein CASSPGQGDVNTQYF.

In this sample, this clonotype turned up many times. The V and J genes are TRBV29-1 and TRBJ2-7; 8 nucleotides line up with TRBD1. CDR1 SQVTM and CDR2 ANQGSEA come from the germline V gene. V gave up 6 bases and J gave up 2 bases; unmatched junction bases: 9. This CDR3 comprises 14 residues. The CDR3 here is CSVQPTGAPYEQYF. The CDR3 bases are TGCAGCGTGCAACCGACAGGGGCTCCCTACGAGCAGTACTTC.

Many counts were recorded for this clonotype. The J gene is TRBJ1-5, the V gene TRBV12-3 or TRBV12-4, with D possibly matching TRBD1 (6 bases). Trimming pared 5 bases from V and 3 bases from J, leaving 11 bases between. CDR3 length: 14 residues. The CDR3 is CASSPGQYNQPQHF. CDR3 DNA: TGTGCCAGCAGTCCCGGACAGTACAATCAGCCCCAGCATTTT.

This clonotype showed up many times. V is TRBV6-5 and J is TRBJ2-5; the D gene could be TRBD1 or TRBD2 (5 bases each). This CDR3 is built from 14 residues. V was clipped by 5 bases and J by 8 bases, with 18 bases between them. From germline, CDR1 is MNHEY and CDR2 SVGAGI. The CDR3 loop is CASSLGDRELTQYF. The CDR3, as DNA: TGTGCCAGCAGTCTTGGGGACCGCGAGCTCACCCAGTACTTC.

This clonotype was detected ten times or more. Written as DNA, the CDR3 is TGCAGCTGTAGGGCAGGGGCAAATCAGCCCCAGCATTTT. This codes for CSCRAGANQPQHF. The gene calls are TRBV29-1 and TRBJ1-5, with a possible D match to TRBD1 (6 bases). The germline gives CDR1 SQVTM, CDR2 ANQGSEA. The CDR3 sequence is 13 residues long. Trimming removed 8 bases at V and 4 bases at J, with 15 bases between.

This clonotype was detected many times. The chain couples TRBV7-8 to TRBJ1-2, with 8 bases lining up with TRBD1. The CDR3 has 16 residues. The junction had 4 bases not matched to a gene; V was cut back by 0 bases and J by 1 base. Germline V gene sequence: CDR1 SGHVS, CDR2 FQNEAQ. Written as DNA, the CDR3 is TGTGCCAGCAGCTTAGCGACAGGGGCCTTTAACTATGGCTACACCTTC. Its protein product is CASSLATGAFNYGYTF.

This chain connects TRBV5-1 to TRBJ2-4; 8 positions agree with TRBD2. The ends lost 0 bases at V and 2 bases at J; junction bases unmatched: 4. The CDR3 totals 16 residues. CDR1 and CDR2 (germline): SGHRS, YFSETQ. The CDR3 loop is CASSLAGGGSKNIQYF. CDR3 nucleotide sequence: TGCGCCAGCAGCTTGGCCGGGGGGGGTTCCAAAAACATTCAGTACTTC.

Note on this clonotype: With a much larger clone just one base away, this may be a read error. The J gene is TRBJ1-1, the V gene TRBV4-1; weak D call: TRBD1 (6 bases). This CDR3 is built from 13 residues. Trimming removed 10 bases from V and 3 bases from J, with 15 bases in between. Germline CDR1 reads MGHRA; CDR2 reads YSYEKL. CDR3 nucleotides: TGCGCCATCCGGAAGGGGGGGGACACTGAAGCTTTCTTT. It codes for CAIRKGGDTEAFF.

The sample holds many counts of this clonotype. The rearrangement uses TRBV5-1 and TRBJ1-1; D may be TRBD1 (6 bases). The germline V gene has CDR1 SGHRS and CDR2 YFSETQ. Trimming took off 0 bases at V and 5 bases at J, with 14 bases between the two ends. The CDR3 sequence is 15 residues long. The CDR3 DNA is TGCGCCAGCAGCTTGGAGGACAGCGGGGGAACTGAAGCTTTCTTT. It yields the protein CASSLEDSGGTEAFF.

This clonotype was picked up a small number of times. V usage is TRBV15 and J usage is TRBJ2-7, with 10 bases fitting TRBD2. The germline V gene encodes CDR1 LNHNV and CDR2 YYDKDF (reference sequence). The V segment lost 3 bases and the J segment 4 bases; nucleotides outside the gene matches: 6. The CDR3 totals 15 residues. The CDR3 reads CATSRAIAGGYEQYV. The CDR3 DNA follows: TGTGCCACCAGCAGGGCGATAGCGGGAGGTTACGAGCAGTACGTC.

This chain links TRBV5-1 with TRBJ1-2; D may be TRBD1 (6 bases). The CDR3 is 14 residues long. The ends were cut back, 0 bases at V and 4 bases at J, with 10 bases in the middle. Germline V gene data show CDR1 as SGHRS and CDR2 as YFSETQ. The CDR3 region is CASSLVQGSYGYTF. The CDR3 bases are TGCGCCAGCAGCTTGGTGCAGGGGTCCTATGGCTACACCTTC.

With respect to this clonotype: One end of the junction fails to match germline, which may point to a read error. V and J are TRBV5-1 and TRBJ2-7, with D unclear. CDR3 length: 13 residues. CDR1 is SGHRS, CDR2 YFSETQ, per germline. The CDR3 nucleotides are TGCGCCAGCAGCTACGACTTCTCCTACAAGCAATACTTC. Its translation: CASSYDFSYKQYF.

This clonotype appeared many times. The chain recombines TRBV12-5 with TRBJ2-1, with 13 bases identical to TRBD2. CDR3 length equals 14 residues. Looked up from germline, CDR1 is LGHNT and CDR2 is FRNRAP. V shed 4 bases and J 8 bases; nucleotides not matched to a gene: 2. Written as DNA, the CDR3 is TGTGCTAGTGGTTCGGGACTAGCGGGACATGAGCAGTTCTTC. This translates into CASGSGLAGHEQFF.

About this clonotype itself: A much bigger clone sits one base away, suggesting this may be a read error. The CDR3 does not close with the conserved phenylalanine or tryptophan, likely indicating a read error. V and J are TRBV24-1 and TRBJ2-6; no reliable D call. The CDR3 loop spans 12 amino acids. V dropped 5 bases and J dropped 2 bases, with 0 bases sitting between them. CDR1 KGHDR and CDR2 SFDVKD come from the germline V gene. DNA of the CDR3: TGTGCCACCAGTGCTGGGGCCAACGTCCTGACTCTC. It specifies CATSAGANVLTL.

This clonotype was observed at least ten times. CDR3 coding DNA: TGCGCCAGCAGCTTTGGGTCGACTAGCACAGATACGCAGTATTTT. It encodes CASSFGSTSTDTQYF. The genes are TRBV5-1 and TRBJ2-3; the D is unclear. This CDR3 is built from 15 residues. Trimming shortened V by 2 bases and J by 0 bases, and 10 bases separated the two germline ends. In germline, CDR1 is SGHRS, CDR2 YFSETQ.

This clonotype has at least ten counts. The genes are TRBV12-3 or TRBV12-4 and TRBJ1-1, with D maybe TRBD1 (5 bases). The CDR3 is made up of 11 amino acids. V gave up 5 bases and J gave up 11 bases, with 12 bases separating them. DNA for the CDR3: TGTGCCAGCAGTGTCGGGACTGGCGCTTTCTTT. Protein: CASSVGTGAFF.

Many counts were recorded for this clonotype. The rearrangement joins TRBV20-1 to TRBJ2-5, with TRBD2 identical over 7 bases. V dropped 0 bases and J dropped 3; count of bases not matched to a gene: 7. Germline CDR1 is DFQATT and CDR2 is SNEGSKA (reference sequence). This CDR3 spans 15 amino acids. This CDR3 is CSARDRTAGEETQYF. CDR3 DNA: TGCAGTGCTAGAGATCGGACGGCGGGGGAAGAGACCCAGTACTTC.

This clonotype has a count of ten or more. V gene TRBV5-1 combines with J gene TRBJ2-5, with 8 positions matching TRBD2. CDR3 length equals 15 residues. Germline V gene data show CDR1 as SGHRS and CDR2 as YFSETQ. Losses at the gene ends were 5 bases for V and 3 bases for J; bases not matched to a gene: 9. As DNA, the CDR3 is TGCGCCAGCAGTCAGGTAGCGGGACTTGAAGAGACCCAGTACTTC. It encodes CASSQVAGLEETQYF.